These 27 T cell receptor beta chains were all obtained from the same sample, sequenced in a study of PD-L1 blockade in urothelial cancer. Assay: immunoSEQ multiplex PCR; the TCRdb copy retains only in-frame clones and omits some. The sample carries about 88,000 clones, approximately 91% recorded once. Sequenced material: PBMCs, taken around atezolizumab (anti-PD-L1) treatment. These receptors all stem from a man aged 60 to 75 with urothelial cancer.

V is TRBV7-9 and J is TRBJ1-2; the match to TRBD1 covers 9 bases. The CDR3 is made up of 16 amino acids. The J segment lost 6 bases and the V segment lost 5 bases, leaving 13 bases of the junction unmatched. Germline CDR1 is SEHNR and CDR2 is FQNEAQ (reference sequence). The DNA for the CDR3 is TGTGCCAGCAGCCTCGAGGGAGGGGACAGGGTAGATGGCTACACCTTC. This translates into CASSLEGGDRVDGYTF.

The V gene is TRBV10-2, the J gene TRBJ2-7; 12 bases align to TRBD2. This CDR3 is 15 amino acids long. Losses at the gene ends were 6 bases for V and 7 bases for J; bases not matched to a gene: 10. The V gene's germline CDR1 is WSHSY and CDR2 SAAADI. In DNA form, the CDR3 reads TGCGCCAGCAGCCTGACTAGCGGGAGAGGATGGGAGCAGTACTTC. Protein: CASSLTSGRGWEQYF.

About this clone: Relative to the germline gene, one junction end is altered; a read error may explain this. This chain connects TRBV6-1 to TRBJ1-5; TRBD1 agrees at 10 bases. Germline V gene sequence: CDR1 MNHNS, CDR2 SASEGT. The CDR3 covers 14 residues. The DNA of the CDR3 is TGTGCCAGCATTGAAGGGACAGGGGATCAGCCCCAGCATTTT. Protein sequence: CASIEGTGDQPQHF.

The V and J genes are TRBV19 and TRBJ1-2; 7 bases fit TRBD1. The length of the CDR3 is 12 residues. Germline V CDR1 and CDR2: LNHDA, SQIVND (reference sequence). V trimming: 4 bases; J trimming: 8 bases; junction bases outside the gene matches: 4. The CDR3 is CASSTRQGGYTF. CDR3 coding DNA: TGTGCCAGTAGTACCCGACAGGGAGGCTACACCTTC.

The chain joins TRBV7-2 to TRBJ2-3; D unresolved. V was cut by 5 bases and J by 5 bases, with 17 bases left in between. This CDR3 contains 15 residues. Germline values: CDR1 SGHTA, CDR2 FQGNSA. The CDR3 loop is CASSPSQSQVDTQYF. CDR3 DNA: TGTGCCAGCAGCCCGAGCCAGAGTCAGGTAGATACGCAGTATTTT.

V and J are TRBV21-1 and TRBJ2-3; the table's D call of TRBD2 was not tested on the DNA. TRBV21-1 corresponds to a pseudogene. This CDR3 contains 17 residues. CDR3 amino acids: CASSKRCPSTSTDTQYF. CDR3 bases: TGTGCCAGCAGCAAACGTTGTCCTAGTACTAGCACAGATACGCAGTATTTT.

The genes are TRBV7-2 and TRBJ1-6; maybe TRBD1 (5 bases). The V end was cut by 0 bases, the J end by 0 bases, with 12 bases between. The length of the CDR3 is 18 residues. CDR1 is SGHTA and CDR2 is FQGNSA in the germline V gene. The CDR3 sequence: CASSLAGAVHSYNSPLHF. CDR3 sequence (DNA): TGTGCCAGCAGCTTAGCTGGGGCCGTACACTCCTATAATTCACCCCTCCACTTT. The whole variable domain, filled in from reference TRBV7-2 and TRBJ1-6, reads GAGVSQSPSNKVTEKGKDVELRCDPISGHTALYWYRQSLGQGLEFLIYFQGNSAPDKSGLPSDRFSAERTGGSVSTLTIQRTQQEDSAVYLCASSLAGAVHSYNSPLHFGNGTRLTVT.

This chain uses TRBV5-4 with TRBJ2-7; possibly TRBD2 for D (5 bases). Germline V gene sequence: CDR1 SGHNT, CDR2 YYREEE (reference sequence). V shed 0 bases and J shed 2 bases, with 18 bases lying between them. The CDR3 is 17 amino acids. The CDR3 sequence: CASSLGVTEEIPYEQYF. CDR3 nucleotides: TGTGCCAGCAGCTTGGGCGTTACGGAGGAGATACCCTACGAGCAGTACTTC.

The chain is built from TRBV5-1 and TRBJ2-5; 11 bases fit TRBD2. Germline CDR1 is SGHRS and CDR2 is YFSETQ. With V trimmed by 5 bases and J by 3 bases, 0 bases remained unmatched. The CDR3 totals 13 residues. The CDR3 region has the DNA TGCGCCAGCAGACTAGCGGGAGAAGAGACCCAGTACTTC. Its translation: CASRLAGEETQYF.

The V and J genes are TRBV30 and TRBJ1-6; D remains unclear. CDR1 and CDR2 from the germline V gene are GTSNPN and SVGIG (reference sequence). V was clipped by 2 bases and J by 0 bases, with 11 bases between them. CDR3 length: 16 amino acids. The CDR3 spells CAWSQSGSSYNSPLHF. CDR3 coding DNA: TGTGCCTGGAGTCAGTCCGGGAGCTCCTATAATTCACCCCTCCACTTT.

V gene TRBV2 combines with J gene TRBJ2-3; 8 bases line up with TRBD1. The CDR3 consists of 13 residues. Losses at the gene ends were 4 bases for V and 9 bases for J; bases not matched to a gene: 6. Germline V gene sequence: CDR1 SNHLY, CDR2 FYNNEI. The CDR3 loop reads CASSGDRQSTQYF. CDR3 DNA: TGTGCCAGCAGTGGGGACAGGCAAAGCACGCAGTATTTT.

The CDR3 nucleotides read TGTGCCAGCAACAAGCTAACAGGGGATCGATACGAGCAGTACTTC. This codes for CASNKLTGDRYEQYF. V and J are TRBV6-6 and TRBJ2-7, with 7 bases lining up with TRBD1. Germline trimming cut 7 bases from V and 4 bases from J; bases unmatched to any gene: 13. Germline V lookup: CDR1 MNHNY, CDR2 SVGAGI (reference sequence). The CDR3 sequence is 15 residues long.

This clone was seen more than once but under ten times. V is TRBV5-1 and J is TRBJ2-5, with D possibly matching TRBD2 (5 bases). The CDR3 contains 17 residues. Trimming cost V 3 bases and J 1 base, with 19 bases left between them. The germline CDR1 and CDR2 sequences are SGHRS and YFSETQ. The DNA of the CDR3 is TGCGCCAGCAGCTCCCCTCTTTATCCGGGGATCCAAGAGACCCAGTACTTC. Its translation: CASSSPLYPGIQETQYF.

This chain connects TRBV9 to TRBJ2-3; possibly TRBD2 for D (7 bases). V lost 0 bases and J lost 5, with 13 bases in between. Germline V gene lookup returns CDR1 SGDLS and CDR2 YYNGEE. The CDR3 spans 15 residues. The CDR3 nucleotides are TGTGCCAGCAGCGTAGAGGGGGGGTTCGGAGATACGCAGTATTTT. This encodes CASSVEGGFGDTQYF.

J is TRBJ2-1 and V is TRBV11-2, with a possible D match to TRBD2 (7 bases). The CDR3 covers 15 residues. CDR1 is SGHAT and CDR2 is FQNNGV in the germline V gene. Trimming removed 0 bases at V and 4 bases at J, with 10 bases between. The CDR3 loop reads CASSLDGGPYNEQFF. The CDR3 DNA reads as TGTGCCAGCAGCTTAGACGGGGGGCCATACAATGAGCAGTTCTTC.

V usage is TRBV7-6 and J usage is TRBJ2-2; 10 nucleotides match TRBD1. Germline assignment: CDR1 SGHVS and CDR2 FNYEAQ. Trimming cost V 5 bases and J 3 bases; bases outside gene matches: 6. CDR3 length equals 16 residues. The CDR3 DNA sequence: TGTGCCAGCAGCCCCAGGACAGGGGGAGACACCGGGGAGCTGTTTTTT. Translated, it gives CASSPRTGGDTGELFF.

CDR3 residues: CATSRETGFNQPQHF. CDR3 DNA: TGTGCCACCAGCAGAGAGACAGGCTTTAATCAGCCCCAGCATTTT. This chain uses TRBV15 with TRBJ1-5, with a possible D match to TRBD1 (6 bases). Germline lookup yields CDR1 LNHNV and CDR2 YYDKDF (reference sequence). The CDR3 loop spans 15 amino acids. The ends were cut back, 0 bases at V and 4 bases at J, with 10 bases in the middle.

The chain employs TRBV30 and TRBJ2-3; possibly TRBD2 for D (7 bases). Germline CDR1 GTSNPN, CDR2 SVGIG (reference sequence). V was cut by 2 bases and J by 0 bases, with 15 bases left in between. The CDR3 runs 16 residues. CDR3 bases: TGTGCCTGGAGTTCTTTCGCGGGGGCCAGCACAGATACGCAGTATTTT. Translated, it gives CAWSSFAGASTDTQYF.

The chain joins TRBV30 to TRBJ1-1; 8 bases are shared with TRBD1. CDR1 is GTSNPN and CDR2 is SVGIG in the germline V gene (reference sequence). The CDR3 contains 13 residues. The J segment lost 12 bases and the V segment lost 2 bases, leaving 11 bases of the junction unmatched. CDR3 protein: CAWSRTGSSMTFF. In nucleotides, the CDR3 is TGTGCCTGGAGTAGGACAGGGAGCTCGATGACTTTCTTT.

The chain uses TRBV27 and TRBJ1-1; no clear D gene. Germline V CDR1 and CDR2: MNHEY, SMNVEV (reference sequence). V was shortened by 5 bases and J by 3 bases, with 13 bases between the two germline ends. The CDR3 consists of 14 residues. The CDR3 nucleotides read TGTGCCAGCAGTCTAGGATTCTCATACACTGAAGCTTTCTTT. It codes for CASSLGFSYTEAFF.

V and J are TRBV15 and TRBJ1-4; D remains ambiguous. Trimming took off 0 bases at V and 0 bases at J, with 5 bases between the two ends. Germline V CDR1 and CDR2: LNHNV, YYDKDF (reference sequence). The CDR3 extends over 15 amino acids. CDR3 in DNA: TGTGCCACCAGCAGAGACCGAGCAACTAATGAAAAACTGTTTTTT. Its protein is CATSRDRATNEKLFF.

J is TRBJ2-1 and V is TRBV19; 11 bases fit TRBD2. The CDR3 sequence is 16 residues long. Looked up from germline, CDR1 is LNHDA and CDR2 is SQIVND (reference sequence). V lost 5 bases and J lost 5; bases outside the gene matches: 8. The DNA for the CDR3 is TGTGCCAGTAGTTTCATAGCGGGAGGGATGGACAATGAGCAGTTCTTC. Its translation is CASSFIAGGMDNEQFF.

The CDR3 sequence: CASSAGGTVAGYTF. Written as DNA, the CDR3 is TGTGCCAGCAGTGCGGGGGGCACGGTTGCTGGCTACACCTTC. The chain carries TRBV2 and TRBJ1-2, with a weak D call TRBD1 (6 bases). The V end was cut by 4 bases, the J end by 7 bases, with 16 bases between. The CDR3 length is 14 residues. Germline V gene data show CDR1 as SNHLY and CDR2 as FYNNEI.

The chain combines TRBV6-1 with TRBJ2-2, with TRBD1 matching 8 bases. Germline loops: CDR1 MNHNS, CDR2 SASEGT. The CDR3 is 13 amino acids. After removal of 6 bases from V and 7 bases from J, the junction contained 4 bases not matched to a gene. CDR3 nucleotides: TGTGCCAGCAGGGACAGGGTTGACGGGGAGCTGTTTTTT. Translated: CASRDRVDGELFF.

This clone was counted only a few times. The CDR3, as DNA: TGCGCCAGCAGACCTATTACGGCGGGGGAGACCCAGTACTTC. It specifies CASRPITAGETQYF. The chain couples TRBV5-1 to TRBJ2-5; TRBD2 might be the D (6 bases). V lost 5 bases to trimming and J lost 5 bases, with 16 bases between them. CDR3 length: 14 amino acids. Germline assignment: CDR1 SGHRS and CDR2 YFSETQ.

This chain joins TRBV11-2 and TRBJ2-3; 10 positions match TRBD2. This CDR3 has 16 residues. V was pared by 4 bases and J by 2 bases, with 6 bases of the junction left unmatched. Germline-derived CDR1 and CDR2 are SGHAT and FQNNGV. The CDR3 sequence is CASSSFSGGFTDTQYF. In DNA form, the CDR3 reads TGTGCCAGCAGCTCCTTTAGCGGGGGGTTCACAGATACGCAGTATTTT.

The V and J genes are TRBV5-1 and TRBJ1-3; 9 positions match TRBD1. Germline V CDR1 and CDR2: SGHRS, YFSETQ. The V and J ends lost 4 bases and 3 bases, in that order; junction bases with no gene match: 5. The CDR3 loop spans 15 amino acids. CDR3 coding DNA: TGCGCCAGCAGCGATGGGACAGGGTTTGGAAACACCATATATTTT. It codes for CASSDGTGFGNTIYF.